A selection of T cell receptor beta chains follows, all from one sample in a study of blood T cell repertoires in COVID-19. Produced via immunoSEQ multiplex PCR; TCRdb's table is partial and in-frame only. The table lists more than 95,000 clones, about 80% of them singletons. The specimen sequenced was peripheral blood. These receptor sequences come from a human donor in a cohort sampled during active COVID-19. Both conserved end residues are part of each CDR3. The D gene is left open where the match is weak. For some rows the clone size is stated as once, few or many, or as a class when expanded; others skip it.

V	size	D	J	DNA	CDR3
TRBV20-1	.	.	TRBJ1-2	TGCAGTGCTAGTGCCCCCCCGGCGGATGGCTACACCTTC	CSASAPPADGYTF
TRBV19	.	TRBD2	TRBJ2-5	TGTGCCAGTTCTGGGGGGGTGTCAGAGACCCAGTACTTC	CASSGGVSETQYF
TRBV28	.	TRBD2	TRBJ2-2	TGTGCCAGCAGGGGTCGCGCCGGGGGGGCCGCAGTCACCGGGGAGCTGTTTTTT	CASRGRAGGAAVTGELFF
TRBV27	.	TRBD1	TRBJ1-1	TGTGCCAGCAGTTTCCGGAGTCAGGGACAGGGGGTCGAAGCTTTCTTT	CASSFRSQGQGVEAFF
TRBV7-2	few	.	TRBJ1-2	TGTGCCAGCACGAGAAAGTTCAACTATGGCTACACCTTC	CASTRKFNYGYTF
TRBV7-8	.	TRBD1	TRBJ2-5	TGTGCCAGCAGCTGGAGACCCGGGACAGACCAAGAGACCCAGTACTTC	CASSWRPGTDQETQYF
TRBV7-8	.	.	TRBJ1-5	TGTGCCAGCAGCGGGACACCCAATCAGCCCCAGCATTTT	CASSGTPNQPQHF
TRBV3-1/TRBV3-2	.	.	TRBJ1-2	TGTGCCAGCAGCAGTAGGGGTAGGACACCAGTCGCGGGAGCCTATGGCTACACCTTC	CASSSRGRTPVAGAYGYTF
TRBV19	.	TRBD2	TRBJ2-2	TGTGCCAGTAGCCCTAGCGGCAGGAACACCGGGGAGCTGTTTTTT	CASSPSGRNTGELFF
TRBV4-2	.	.	TRBJ1-3	TGTGCCAGCAGCCAAGATCCCGCGGGCTCTGGAAACACCATATATTTT	CASSQDPAGSGNTIYF
TRBV12-3/TRBV12-4	.	.	TRBJ2-1	TGTGCCAGCAGCCTTCAGACTAGTTTTGAGCAGTTCTTC	CASSLQTSFEQFF
TRBV18	.	.	TRBJ1-2	TGTGCCAGCGGGGAACAGGGTTCGGGGTATGGCTACACCTTC	CASGEQGSGYGYTF